The entry below gives a single T cell receptor beta chain sequence along with its context. Authors' processing steps: Using reference gene primer amplification, nucleated cell counts were estimated. Sequencing was performed with immunoSEQ multiplex PCR; in TCRdb, only in-frame clones are kept and a portion is missing. From that table come the V and J calls and clone size; the DNA was used to work out D and trimming. This table has 65,000 or so clones, approximately 90% appearing once. The data are from a study of blood T cell repertoires in COVID-19. Whole-study context: T cells, B-cell-depleted T cells, or PBMCs supplied cDNA or gDNA.

The CDR3 runs 14 residues. Trimming cost V 4 bases and J 5 bases; bases outside gene matches: 7. Germline V gene lookup returns CDR1 MNHEY and CDR2 SMNVEV (reference sequence). This TCR was recovered from a man between 45 and 60 years old with active COVID-19. Specimen: peripheral blood. The genes are TRBV27 and TRBJ2-7; 8 nucleotides agree with TRBD1. CDR3 loop: CASSSSRTGNEQYF. DNA of the CDR3: TGTGCCAGCAGTTCTAGCAGGACAGGGAACGAGCAGTACTTC.